This passage covers 24 T cell receptor beta chains from one sample sequenced in a study of blood T cell repertoires in COVID-19. Measured with immunoSEQ multiplex PCR; TCRdb has only the in-frame clones, and not every one. The sample yields about 170,000 clones, under 95% seen once. The sequenced material came from peripheral blood. The receptors stem from a man aged 18 to 29 with COVID-19, enrolled during active disease.

This chain links TRBV7-8 with TRBJ2-2, with a weak D call TRBD1 (5 bases). The CDR3 spans 16 residues. Germline CDR1 and CDR2: SGHVS and FQNEAQ. The ends were cut back, 4 bases at V and 2 bases at J, with 14 bases in the middle. The DNA of the CDR3 is TGTGCCAGCAGCTCGAACAGGATAAGAAACACCGGGGAGCTGTTTTTT. It codes for CASSSNRIRNTGELFF.

V is TRBV15 and J is TRBJ2-5, with TRBD2 matching 14 bases. The V gene end was trimmed by 5 bases and the J gene end by 6 bases; junction bases not matched to a gene: 5. The CDR3 has 15 amino acids. Per the germline V gene, CDR1 is LNHNV and CDR2 is YYDKDF (reference sequence). CDR3 DNA: TGTGCCACCAGCCGGACTAGCGGGAGGCCAAAGACCCAGTACTTC. Its translation is CATSRTSGRPKTQYF.

CDR3 in amino acids: CATSDPWTGKYEQYF. The CDR3 DNA is TGTGCCACCAGTGATCCCTGGACAGGGAAGTACGAGCAGTACTTC. The chain joins TRBV24-1 to TRBJ2-7; 8 bases align to TRBD1. J was trimmed by 4 bases and V by 3 bases; bases with no gene match: 7. Germline lookup yields CDR1 KGHDR and CDR2 SFDVKD. The CDR3 loop spans 15 amino acids.

The chain combines TRBV7-9 with TRBJ2-3, with 7 bases fitting TRBD2. The V and J ends lost 4 bases and 2 bases, in that order; junction bases with no gene match: 6. The CDR3 totals 15 residues. Germline V gives CDR1 SEHNR, CDR2 FQNEAQ (reference sequence). The CDR3 loop is CASSSERDHTDTQYF. DNA for the CDR3: TGTGCCAGCAGCTCCGAGCGGGACCACACAGATACGCAGTATTTT.

The chain has TRBV11-1 and TRBJ1-1, with TRBD1 identical over 8 bases. The CDR3 is made up of 13 amino acids. Looked up from germline, CDR1 is SGHAT and CDR2 is FQDESV (reference sequence). The ends lost 6 bases at V and 2 bases at J; junction bases unmatched: 2. The CDR3 protein is CASSGQGNTEAFF. CDR3 in DNA: TGTGCCAGCAGTGGACAGGGTAACACTGAAGCTTTCTTT.

The chain combines TRBV6-2 or TRBV6-3 with TRBJ2-1; the match to TRBD2 covers 12 bases. Trimming took 2 bases from V and 7 from J; bases not matched to a gene: 12. Germline lookup yields CDR1 MNHEY and CDR2 SVGEGT. The CDR3 has 18 residues. For the CDR3, the DNA is TGTGCCAGCAGTTACACACCTAGCGGGAGGGCCGATGGTAATGAGCAGTTCTTC. Amino acids: CASSYTPSGRADGNEQFF.

CDR3 DNA: TGTGCCAGCAGCCCCACCTTGGAGGCGAATGGCCCGTACGAGCAGTACTTC. This gives the protein CASSPTLEANGPYEQYF. This chain uses TRBV9 with TRBJ2-7; D might be TRBD2 (5 bases). The V end lost 4 bases, the J end lost 4 bases, and 24 bases lay between the germline ends. Germline V gene sequence: CDR1 SGDLS, CDR2 YYNGEE. CDR3 size: 17 residues.

The chain joins TRBV28 to TRBJ1-5; D is ambiguous. The CDR3 length is 14 residues. V was cut by 5 bases and J by 6 bases, with 14 bases left in between. Germline assignment: CDR1 MDHEN and CDR2 SYDVKM. For the CDR3, the DNA is TGTGCCAGCAGTGCGGGAGGGCTGGGTCAGCCCCAGCATTTT. It yields the protein CASSAGGLGQPQHF.

This chain links TRBV12-5 with TRBJ2-1; no firm D call. CDR1 and CDR2 from the germline V gene are LGHNT and FRNRAP. The CDR3 runs 11 residues. V was shortened by 6 bases and J by 4 bases, with 4 bases between the two germline ends. The CDR3 region has the DNA TGTGCTAGTGGCACTTACAATGAGCAGTTCTTC. It codes for CASGTYNEQFF.

The chain uses TRBV7-2 and TRBJ2-7; a possible D gene is TRBD1 (7 bases). V shed 5 bases and J shed 2 bases, with 16 bases lying between them. The CDR3 covers 15 residues. CDR1 is SGHTA and CDR2 is FQGNSA in the germline V gene. The CDR3 is CASSPGGRLAYEQYF. The DNA for the CDR3 is TGTGCCAGCAGCCCAGGGGGGCGCCTCGCCTACGAGCAGTACTTC.

The chain couples TRBV30 to TRBJ2-7; D is perhaps TRBD2 (6 bases). Germline CDR1 is GTSNPN and CDR2 is SVGIG (reference sequence). This CDR3 contains 14 residues. Trimming cost V 2 bases and J 0 bases, with 11 bases left between them. The CDR3 sequence: CAWSLDYSSYEQYF. The CDR3 DNA sequence: TGTGCCTGGAGTCTGGACTACTCCTCCTACGAGCAGTACTTC.

The V gene is TRBV4-1, the J gene TRBJ2-7; no clear D gene. Germline V CDR1 and CDR2: MGHRA, YSYEKL. The CDR3 runs 13 residues. The V and J ends lost 6 bases and 3 bases respectively, with 12 bases between them. CDR3 in amino acids: CASSRAPDYEQYF. The DNA for the CDR3 is TGCGCCAGCAGTCGAGCGCCAGACTACGAGCAGTACTTC.

The J gene is TRBJ1-6, the V gene TRBV6-6; D unresolved. Germline assignment: CDR1 MNHNY and CDR2 SVGAGI (reference sequence). The CDR3 contains 12 residues. V was pared by 6 bases and J by 6 bases, with 6 bases between. The CDR3 reads CASRSRNSPLHF. CDR3 sequence (DNA): TGTGCCAGCAGGAGCCGTAATTCACCCCTCCACTTT.

Details on this clone: At one end the junction does not follow the germline gene, possibly because of a read error. The chain combines TRBV6-5 with TRBJ1-4, with D tentatively TRBD1 (6 bases). Per germline, CDR1 MNHEY and CDR2 SVGAGI. This CDR3 has 13 amino acids. CDR3 loop: CASSYSHREKLLF. Written as DNA, the CDR3 is TGTGCCAGCAGTTACTCCCACAGGGAAAAACTGCTTTTT.

The rearrangement joins TRBV28 to TRBJ1-6; D unresolved. This CDR3 spans 18 amino acids. Germline CDR1 MDHEN, CDR2 SYDVKM. Trimming pared 6 bases from V and 1 base from J, leaving 19 bases between. CDR3 nucleotides: TGTGCCAGCAGCAATCCCCGGGAGGGTATATCCTATAATTCACCCCTCCACTTT. Translating gives CASSNPREGISYNSPLHF.

The CDR3 sequence is CASSQDWQYRGYTF. Written as DNA, the CDR3 is TGTGCCAGCAGCCAAGATTGGCAATATCGTGGCTACACCTTC. J is TRBJ1-2 and V is TRBV3-1 (or the pseudogene TRBV3-2); D is uncertain. The CDR3 is made up of 14 amino acids. CDR1 is LGHDT, CDR2 YNNKEL, per germline (reference sequence). Deletions cut 0 bases from V and 7 bases from J, with 12 bases between.

This clone has a handful of counts. Here the CDR3 reads CASSRGQGHEQYF. The CDR3 coding sequence is TGTGCCAGCAGCCGAGGACAGGGCCACGAGCAGTACTTC. The J gene is TRBJ2-7, the V gene TRBV12-3 or TRBV12-4, with 8 bases lining up with TRBD1. After removal of 6 bases from V and 5 bases from J, the junction contained 6 bases not matched to a gene. This CDR3 comprises 13 residues.

The gene calls are TRBV3-1 (or the pseudogene TRBV3-2) and TRBJ2-2; D might be TRBD2 (5 bases). Germline assignment: CDR1 LGHDT and CDR2 YNNKEL (reference sequence). The CDR3 is 15 residues long. Trimming removed 4 bases at V and 3 bases at J, with 12 bases between. CDR3 DNA: TGTGCCAGCAGCCTGACGGACTCCCACACCGGGGAGCTGTTTTTT. It is translated as CASSLTDSHTGELFF.

The chain recombines TRBV20-1 with TRBJ2-7; D gene ambiguous. Trimming cost V 4 bases and J 7 bases, with 8 bases left between them. The CDR3 loop spans 10 amino acids. CDR1 DFQATT and CDR2 SNEGSKA come from the germline V gene (reference sequence). The CDR3: CSANPREQYF. CDR3 DNA sequence: TGCAGTGCTAACCCCCGGGAGCAGTACTTC.

The chain joins TRBV5-6 to TRBJ2-5, with TRBD2 as a possible D gene (6 bases). V was trimmed by 1 base and J by 0 bases, leaving 7 bases between them. Germline V gene data show CDR1 as SGHDT and CDR2 as YYEEEE. The CDR3 runs to 14 residues. The DNA of the CDR3 is TGTGCCAGCAGCTTGCGGGGGTACCAAGAGACCCAGTACTTC. Protein product: CASSLRGYQETQYF.

The rearrangement joins TRBV14 to TRBJ2-7; D call uncertain. The CDR3 is made up of 15 amino acids. Trimming shortened V by 1 base and J by 0 bases, and 10 bases separated the two germline ends. Germline V gene data show CDR1 as SGHDN and CDR2 as FVKESK. As DNA, the CDR3 is TGTGCCAGCAGCCAAGGGCCCCCTTACTCCTACGAGCAGTACTTC. This translates into CASSQGPPYSYEQYF.

Here the CDR3 DNA reads TGTGCCAGTAGTATTTCACTCCGCTCCTACGAGCAGTACTTC. Translation gives CASSISLRSYEQYF. This chain uses TRBV19 with TRBJ2-7; D not certain. V was cut by 3 bases and J by 0 bases, with 9 bases left in between. Germline CDR1 LNHDA, CDR2 SQIVND (reference sequence). The CDR3 has 14 residues.

The gene calls are TRBV15 and TRBJ2-2; TRBD1 aligns across 7 bases. The CDR3 totals 18 residues. In germline, CDR1 is LNHNV, CDR2 YYDKDF (reference sequence). The ends lost 2 bases at V and 1 base at J; junction bases unmatched: 10. The CDR3 DNA follows: TGTGCCACCAGCAGACCCTACAGGGGATTGAAGAACACCGGGGAGCTGTTTTTT. Translated: CATSRPYRGLKNTGELFF. The complete variable domain, with remaining parts taken from reference TRBV15 and TRBJ2-2, reads DAMVIQNPRYQVTQFGKPVTLSCSQTLNHNVMYWYQQKSSQAPKLLFHYYDKDFNNEADTPDNFQSRRPNTSFCFLDIRSPGLGDTAMYLCATSRPYRGLKNTGELFFGEGSRLTVL.

The chain uses TRBV11-2 and TRBJ2-7, with 7 nucleotides matching TRBD2. Looked up from germline, CDR1 is SGHAT and CDR2 is FQNNGV. The CDR3 extends over 15 amino acids. With V trimmed by 1 base and J by 4 bases, 7 bases remained unmatched. The CDR3 protein is CASSLGAGEVYEQYF. The CDR3 coding sequence is TGTGCCAGCAGCTTAGGGGCGGGAGAAGTATACGAGCAGTACTTC.